This T cell receptor (beta chain) appears in the sequencing data of a study of OX40 agonist ivuxolimab in advanced cancers. Study summary: The group had a mean age of about 65 years, ranged from about 23 to 85, and was 82.7% male.

No patient had autoimmune disease or received systemic immunosuppression. TCRdb keeps only in-frame clones here, not all; method: immunoSEQ multiplex PCR. The sample gives about 66,000 clones, roughly 88% of which show up once; around 8.2% is in the top ten. This clone was observed a few times. The source of this sequence is an adult with an advanced solid tumor such as melanoma, head and neck, liver or kidney cancer. The specimen comprised CD4+ or CD8+ T cells sorted from blood, sampled in a trial of the OX40 agonist ivuxolimab.

The CDR3 here is CASSLSEGAAEAFF. The CDR3 DNA reads TGTGCCAGCAGCTTATCGGAAGGGGCTGCTGAAGCTTTCTTT. The chain is built from TRBV7-6 and TRBJ1-1; the D gene is possibly TRBD1 (5 bases). The CDR3 loop spans 14 amino acids. Trimming removed 2 bases from V and 6 bases from J, with 13 bases in between. Germline V gene data show CDR1 as SGHVS and CDR2 as FNYEAQ.